One and the same sample provided the 9 T cell receptor beta chains below, sequenced in a study of T cells expressing NK-cell markers. TCRdb reprocessed the 5' RACE reads and reports one entry per CDR3 protein, with no DNA. The sample table sets out roughly 380,000 distinct CDR3 sequences. Specimen: blood T cells: a sorted CD56 or NKG2C T cell subset, CD4+ or CD8+ T cells, or bulk PBMC T cells (not recorded which). The receptors come from a man between 18 and 69 years old in good health.

This sequence joins TRBV2 and TRBJ2-3; as DNA is missing, the TRBD2 call by TCRdb cannot be tested. The germline CDR1 and CDR2 sequences are SNHLY and FYNNEI. The CDR3 totals 16 residues. The chain's CDR3 is CASSGGFPPSTDTQYF. The entire variable domain, with the rest obtained from reference TRBV2 and TRBJ2-3, is as follows: EPEVTQTPSHQVTQMGQEVILRCVPISNHLYFYWYRQILGQKVEFLVSFYNNEISEKSEIFDDQFSVERPDGSNFTLKIRSTKLEDSAMYFCASSGGFPPSTDTQYFGPGTRLTVL.

CDR3 protein: CASSYTGTVQETQYF. The chain couples TRBV6-5 to TRBJ2-5; TCRdb gives TRBD1 as the D gene, but with no DNA this cannot be confirmed. Germline CDR1 reads MNHEY; CDR2 reads SVGAGI. The CDR3 extends over 15 amino acids.

The chain links TRBV9 to TRBJ1-2; TCRdb reports TRBD1, a call that lacks DNA to check it against. The CDR3 loop spans 12 amino acids. Germline V gene data show CDR1 as SGDLS and CDR2 as YYNGEE. The CDR3 sequence: CASSVVVGTYTF. Full variable domain (remainder filled in from reference TRBV9 and TRBJ1-2): DSGVTQTPKHLITATGQRVTLRCSPRSGDLSVYWYQQSLDQGLQFLIQYYNGEERAKGNILERFSAQQFPDLHSELNLSSLELGDSALYFCASSVVVGTYTFGSGTRLTVV.

The chain has TRBV6-5 and TRBJ2-1. The CDR3 runs 12 residues. CDR1 is MNHEY and CDR2 is SVGAGI in the germline V gene. CDR3 amino acids: CASSDYYNEQFF.

V usage is TRBV18 and J usage is TRBJ2-7. The germline V gene has CDR1 KGHSH and CDR2 LQKENI. The CDR3 is 14 residues long. The CDR3 region is CASSLDKKAYEQYF. The whole variable domain, remainder taken from reference TRBV18 and TRBJ2-7, is NAGVMQNPRHLVRRRGQEARLRCSPMKGHSHVYWYRQLPEEGLKFMVYLQKENIIDESGMPKERFSAEFPKEGPSILRIQQVVRGDSAAYFCASSLDKKAYEQYFGPGTRLTVT.

The chain combines TRBV2 with TRBJ1-1. Germline CDR1 and CDR2: SNHLY and FYNNEI. The CDR3 runs 12 residues. Here the CDR3 reads CASSAGDTEAFF.

This chain connects TRBV29-1 to TRBJ1-5; TCRdb picks TRBD1, but there is no DNA to check that call. There are 13 residues in the CDR3. Germline V lookup: CDR1 SQVTM, CDR2 ANQGSEA. CDR3 sequence reads: CSVRVAEDQPQHF.

The rearrangement links TRBV5-8 to TRBJ2-2; the D gene TCRdb calls, TRBD1, cannot be checked with no DNA. The CDR3 sequence is 16 residues long. The germline CDR1 and CDR2 sequences are SGHTS and YDEGEE. This CDR3 reads CASSRGTGIYTGELFF.

The V call is TRBV5-1, the J call TRBJ1-1. Germline V gene lookup returns CDR1 SGHRS and CDR2 YFSETQ. The CDR3 totals 16 residues. CDR3 protein: CASSVASSRGNTEAFF.